A single sample is the source of the 13 T cell receptor beta chains below, sequenced in a study of blood T cell repertoires in COVID-19. Method: immunoSEQ multiplex PCR; TCRdb's copy keeps in-frame clones and lacks some. The repertoire holds about 140,000 clones, with roughly 90% as singletons. The sequenced sample consisted of peripheral blood. These receptors were taken from a man between 50 and 59 years old with active or convalescent COVID-19.

This clone was seen only a few times. The V gene is TRBV7-2, the J gene TRBJ1-5; D is uncertain. The CDR3 extends over 16 amino acids. V was pared by 1 base and J by 7 bases, with 17 bases between. CDR1 is SGHTA, CDR2 FQGNSA, per germline. The CDR3 region is CASSLDSFAVLQPQHF. For the CDR3, the DNA is TGTGCCAGCAGCTTAGATTCTTTTGCGGTATTGCAGCCCCAGCATTTT.

V is TRBV19 and J is TRBJ2-7, with TRBD2 as a possible D gene (5 bases). The CDR3 has 14 amino acids. V was shortened by 6 bases and J by 2 bases, with 14 bases between the two germline ends. Germline V gene lookup returns CDR1 LNHDA and CDR2 SQIVND (reference sequence). CDR3: CASRNLGRPYEQYF. Written as DNA, the CDR3 is TGTGCCAGTAGAAATCTAGGGAGACCCTACGAGCAGTACTTC.

V and J are TRBV4-1 and TRBJ1-5; D not certain. CDR1 and CDR2 from the germline V gene are MGHRA and YSYEKL. The ends were cut back, 0 bases at V and 5 bases at J, with 5 bases in the middle. The CDR3 loop spans 13 amino acids. The CDR3 DNA reads as TGCGCCAGCAGCCAAGATCCCGATCAGCCCCAGCATTTT. Residues: CASSQDPDQPQHF.

The chain uses TRBV28 and TRBJ2-1; 7 bases line up with TRBD2. There are 16 residues in the CDR3. V dropped 6 bases and J dropped 1; count of bases not matched to a gene: 9. CDR1 is MDHEN and CDR2 is SYDVKM in the germline V gene. DNA for the CDR3: TGTGCCAGCAGCCGGAGGGGAGCGGGGTCCTACAATGAGCAGTTCTTC. Its protein product is CASSRRGAGSYNEQFF.

The chain is built from TRBV5-1 and TRBJ2-1; 14 bases are a match to TRBD2. Trimming removed 4 bases from V and 7 bases from J; junction bases left unmatched: 4. The CDR3 loop spans 15 amino acids. Germline V lookup: CDR1 SGHRS, CDR2 YFSETQ. Written as DNA, the CDR3 is TGCGCCAGCAGCCTCGGGACTAGCGGGAGAAATGAGCAGTTCTTC. Residues: CASSLGTSGRNEQFF.

This clone showed up just once. The genes are TRBV28 and TRBJ2-7, with 11 nucleotides matching TRBD2. The CDR3 has 17 amino acids. Unmatched junction bases numbered 15, after V lost 5 bases and J lost 6 bases. Germline V lookup: CDR1 MDHEN, CDR2 SYDVKM. The CDR3 coding sequence is TGTGCCAGCAGTCCCCCCTCGGAGTCTAGCGGGAGGTTCGAGCAGTACTTC. Encoded protein: CASSPPSESSGRFEQYF.

The chain uses TRBV7-2 and TRBJ2-1; 8 bases are shared with TRBD2. Germline V lookup: CDR1 SGHTA, CDR2 FQGNSA. The CDR3 consists of 15 residues. V gave up 5 bases and J gave up 0 bases; unmatched junction bases: 3. This CDR3 reads CASSTTSGSYNEQFF. As DNA, the CDR3 is TGTGCCAGCAGCACCACTAGCGGCTCCTACAATGAGCAGTTCTTC.

The chain employs TRBV9 and TRBJ2-1; D may be TRBD2 (6 bases). Germline CDR1 SGDLS, CDR2 YYNGEE. The germline V and J ends were trimmed by 4 bases and 9 bases, with 23 bases remaining between them. This CDR3 comprises 16 residues. CDR3 residues: CASSPTSGGGFLEQFF. The CDR3, as DNA: TGTGCCAGCAGCCCCACCAGCGGAGGAGGGTTTCTTGAGCAGTTCTTC. Drawing the rest from reference TRBV9 and TRBJ2-1, the complete variable domain is DSGVTQTPKHLITATGQRVTLRCSPRSGDLSVYWYQQSLDQGLQFLIQYYNGEERAKGNILERFSAQQFPDLHSELNLSSLELGDSALYFCASSPTSGGGFLEQFFGPGTRLTVL.

The chain recombines TRBV6-5 with TRBJ2-2, with 8 bases identical to TRBD1. The CDR3 totals 15 residues. The V and J ends lost 6 bases and 4 bases, in that order; junction bases with no gene match: 7. Germline V CDR1 and CDR2: MNHEY, SVGAGI. CDR3 nucleotide sequence: TGTGCCAGCAGGGACAGGGTGGCGGGCACCGGGGAGCTGTTTTTT. Translated: CASRDRVAGTGELFF.

The chain has TRBV7-6 and TRBJ1-3, with D perhaps TRBD1 (5 bases). Between the trimmed V and J ends, which lost 5 bases and 0 bases, there was a span of 14 bases. Germline CDR1 is SGHVS and CDR2 is FNYEAQ. The CDR3 has 16 amino acids. Here the CDR3 DNA reads TGTGCCAGCAGCCCACGCGGGGGGGGCTCTGGAAACACCATATATTTT. Translation gives CASSPRGGGSGNTIYF.

This chain joins TRBV5-5 and TRBJ2-2, with a tentative D call TRBD2 (5 bases). V gave up 1 base and J gave up 6 bases, with 10 bases separating them. The CDR3 extends over 14 amino acids. Looked up from germline, CDR1 is SGHKS and CDR2 is YYEKEE (reference sequence). The CDR3 sequence: CASSLNWGAGELFF. CDR3 coding DNA: TGTGCCAGCAGCTTGAATTGGGGAGCCGGGGAGCTGTTTTTT.

This clone was seen once. The rearrangement links TRBV6-5 to TRBJ2-4, with a possible D match to TRBD2 (5 bases). Germline CDR1 and CDR2: MNHEY and SVGAGI. The CDR3 loop spans 15 amino acids. The V end lost 6 bases, the J end lost 2 bases, and 14 bases lay between the germline ends. CDR3 sequence (DNA): TGTGCCAGCAGGCCCGGACTGTACTCCAAAAACATTCAGTACTTC. It translates to CASRPGLYSKNIQYF.

As concerns this clone: The same CDR3 arises from other DNA sequences in this sample as well. The V call is TRBV5-4, the J call TRBJ2-5; 12 nucleotides match TRBD2. The CDR3 extends over 16 amino acids. With V trimmed by 0 bases and J by 1 base, 1 base remained unmatched. Germline V gene sequence: CDR1 SGHNT, CDR2 YYREEE (reference sequence). The CDR3 spells CASSLGLAGVQETQYF. The CDR3 DNA is TGTGCCAGCAGCTTGGGACTAGCGGGGGTCCAAGAGACCCAGTACTTC.